This T cell receptor beta chain originates from a study of CD8 T cells in Susac syndrome. The germline V gene encodes CDR1 SGDLS and CDR2 YYNGEE. This CDR3 has 14 residues. Trimming removed 0 bases from V and 0 bases from J, with 7 bases in between. TCR beta sequences were obtained from blood CD8+ and CD4+ T cells. The multiple sclerosis controls, all treatment-naive patients, had relapsing-remitting disease that was stable or active. An input of roughly 0.5 to 1 ug of RNA was subjected to reverse transcription using random hexamers. With immunoSEQ multiplex PCR, TCR beta CDR3 was amplified across 54 Vbeta and 13 Jbeta. In TCRdb, the immunoSEQ multiplex PCR reads were re-called with MiXCR into one record per CDR3 protein. Altogether 150,000 to 200,000 distinct CDR3 sequences are present, 93% being singletons, with the ten largest covering around 0.09%.

V and J are TRBV9 and TRBJ2-7; no clear D gene. The receptor comes from a human donor with multiple sclerosis. Sequences were obtained from CD4+ T cells from PBMCs. The DNA of the CDR3 is TGTGCCAGCAGCGTAGAGACCTTCTCCTACGAGCAGTACTTC. Translation gives CASSVETFSYEQYF.